This T cell receptor beta chain stems from a study of T-cell reconstitution after alpha-beta-depleted transplantation in children (dated by TCRdb to the mid-2010s). For the wider study: Using TCR repertoire profiling, the study quantitatively followed how T-cell immune reconstitution unfolded in children after TCRalphabeta/CD19-depleted allogeneic hematopoietic cell transplantation.

Note on this clonotype: Its binding antigen is unknown. This may stem from a read error, because a much larger clone lies one nucleotide away.

The treatment or condition label for this specimen denotes: allogeneic hematopoietic cell transplantation with graft depleted of TCRalphabeta T cells and CD19 B cells. The transplant recipients were children given TCRalphabeta/CD19-depleted allogeneic hematopoietic cell grafts. Taken from cysteine to phenylalanine, the CDR3 has 14 residues. Only CDR3 DNA remains: 42 bases, in frame from the first base. V is pared back by 6 bases and J by 1 base, with 12 bases lying between the germline termini. For CDR1 and CDR2, the germline V gene lists MNHNS and SASEGT. Libraries were constructed by PCR. Sequencing instrument: Illumina HiSeq 2500. TCR library preparation used molecular barcoding, with unique molecular identifiers applied to normalize quantification of the TCRbeta repertoire. TCRdb ran its own pipeline on the public reads, namely fastp trimming at Q25 and MiXCR clone calling, and kept in-frame beta chains. Identical CDR3 protein sequences are pooled into one entry, listed with their most common genes and DNA. The sample table contains around 250,000 distinct CDR3 sequences; only one count was recorded for around 7.5% of them. Of the sample, 6.3% falls within the top ten clones.

The paper as a whole reports these results and caveats: Over subsequent months, a decline in hyperexpanded clone frequencies was noted, and after one year, T-cell counts and TCRbeta diversity were mostly ascribed to newly produced T cells. In some patients, high TCRbeta diversity at day 60 was attributed to recipient T cells and intrathymic progenitors that had survived conditioning. The apparently early recovery of alphabetaT-cell counts about two months after transplant reportedly depended on only several hundred rapidly expanded clones that came from non-depleted graft cells.

Rearrangement joined TRBV6-1 to TRBJ1-1, with no confidently assigned D gene. This sequence originates from a male patient between 5 and 17 years old who had a stem cell transplant for acute lymphoblastic leukemia, so the T cells may come from the graft donor. Sequenced here: PBMCs, mostly from graft donor cells, sampled 180 days after TCRalphabeta/CD19-depleted stem cell transplant. The sequenced DNA is TGTGCCAGCAGCCGCCTTGGAGGGAACACTGAAGCTTTCTTT. This sequence encodes CASSRLGGNTEAFF.